Sequencing of this TCR beta chain was carried out in a study of blood T cell repertoires in COVID-19. Study context: Whether acute or convalescent, the COVID-19 samples came from the United States, Italy and Spain.

V was clipped by 3 bases and J by 7 bases, with 14 bases between them. The CDR3 covers 13 residues. Germline assignment: CDR1 SGHNT and CDR2 YYREEE (reference sequence). Per the study methods: The assay estimated nucleated cells by amplifying reference gene primers. TCRdb keeps only in-frame clones here, not all; method: immunoSEQ multiplex PCR. The V and J calls and clone size come from that table; D and trimming were worked out from the DNA. The sample records 350,000 to 400,000 clones, approximately 86% being singletons. This clone was seen a handful of times. The clonotype comes from an older woman with COVID-19, enrolled during active disease. The sample was peripheral blood. V gene TRBV5-4 combines with J gene TRBJ2-7, with D possibly TRBD2 on 6 matching bases. The CDR3: CASSYGTALEQYF. DNA of the CDR3: TGTGCCAGCAGCTACGGGACTGCACTAGAGCAGTACTTC.